A single sample is the source of the 25 T cell receptor beta chains below, sequenced in a study of OX40 agonist ivuxolimab in advanced cancers. This table comes from immunoSEQ multiplex PCR, and its TCRdb copy is limited to in-frame clones, with some not included. The sample shows 50,000 or so clones, 89% of them seen only once. The sample was CD4+ or CD8+ T cells sorted from blood, taken in a trial of the OX40 agonist ivuxolimab. The receptors were sampled from an adult with an advanced solid tumor such as melanoma, head and neck, liver or kidney cancer.

The CDR3: CASSISGGSSYNEQFF. The CDR3 DNA follows: TGTGCCAGTAGTATATCCGGCGGGAGCTCCTACAATGAGCAGTTCTTC. The rearrangement joins TRBV19 to TRBJ2-1; TRBD2 agrees at 7 bases. This CDR3 is 16 amino acids long. The trim removed 2 bases at V and 0 bases at J, leaving 4 bases unmatched. CDR1 and CDR2 (germline): LNHDA, SQIVND (reference sequence).

This clone appeared a single time. This sequence joins TRBV6-5 and TRBJ1-5; D remains unclear. Trimming shortened V by 2 bases and J by 1 base, and 6 bases separated the two germline ends. Germline CDR1 and CDR2: MNHEY and SVGAGI. CDR3 length: 14 residues. CDR3 region: CASSYGRSNQPQHF. The CDR3 DNA reads TGTGCCAGCAGTTACGGTCGGAGCAATCAGCCCCAGCATTTT.

V usage is TRBV15 and J usage is TRBJ1-1, with 8 bases that match TRBD1. The CDR3 spans 15 residues. CDR1 LNHNV and CDR2 YYDKDF come from the germline V gene (reference sequence). Trimming removed 2 bases from V and 4 bases from J; junction bases left unmatched: 6. The CDR3 nucleotides read TGTGCCACCAGCAGAAGACAGGGGTCGGCCACTGAAGCTTTCTTT. Protein: CATSRRQGSATEAFF. The entire variable domain, with the rest obtained from reference TRBV15 and TRBJ1-1, is as follows: DAMVIQNPRYQVTQFGKPVTLSCSQTLNHNVMYWYQQKSSQAPKLLFHYYDKDFNNEADTPDNFQSRRPNTSFCFLDIRSPGLGDTAMYLCATSRRQGSATEAFFGQGTRLTVV.

This chain uses TRBV27 with TRBJ1-1; the D is unclear. The ends were cut back, 3 bases at V and 5 bases at J, with 13 bases in the middle. The CDR3 is made up of 14 amino acids. In germline, CDR1 is MNHEY, CDR2 SMNVEV (reference sequence). Here the CDR3 reads CASSLWGGGTEAFF. The DNA of the CDR3 is TGTGCCAGCAGTTTGTGGGGAGGCGGGACTGAAGCTTTCTTT.

This clone turned up a few times. The CDR3 reads CASSPLVLETQYF. The CDR3, as DNA: TGTGCCAGCAGCCCCTTGGTGTTGGAGACCCAGTACTTC. V is TRBV6-6 and J is TRBJ2-5; D is uncertain. CDR1 is MNHNY and CDR2 is SVGAGI in the germline V gene (reference sequence). The CDR3 extends over 13 amino acids. Trimming shortened V by 6 bases and J by 5 bases, and 13 bases separated the two germline ends.

This clone was seen a few times. Distinct nucleotide sequences in the sample also encode this CDR3. The V call is TRBV19, the J call TRBJ2-1; D is undetermined. CDR1 is LNHDA and CDR2 is SQIVND in the germline V gene (reference sequence). The ends were cut back, 2 bases at V and 5 bases at J, with 4 bases in the middle. This CDR3 is 12 amino acids long. The chain's CDR3 is CASSILNNEQFF. The CDR3 nucleotides are TGTGCCAGTAGTATACTCAACAATGAGCAGTTCTTC.

This clone was seen a single time. The chain uses TRBV30 and TRBJ1-2; 7 bases agree with TRBD1. Germline loops: CDR1 GTSNPN, CDR2 SVGIG (reference sequence). The V gene end was trimmed by 0 bases and the J gene end by 8 bases; junction bases not matched to a gene: 12. This CDR3 comprises 15 residues. This CDR3 is CAWSVQRGLGAGYTF. The CDR3, as DNA: TGTGCCTGGAGTGTACAAAGGGGGCTTGGGGCGGGCTACACCTTC.

This clone was counted a single time. The chain is built from TRBV7-9 and TRBJ1-1; D unresolved. V was cut by 5 bases and J by 1 base, with 8 bases left in between. Germline CDR1 SEHNR, CDR2 FQNEAQ (reference sequence). CDR3 length equals 13 residues. The CDR3, as DNA: TGTGCCAGCAGCCCCGGACGGAACACTGAAGCTTTCTTT. As protein: CASSPGRNTEAFF.

The chain uses TRBV28 and TRBJ2-7; weak D call: TRBD2 (6 bases). V was pared by 3 bases and J by 0 bases, with 15 bases between. The CDR3 contains 16 residues. Germline V gene lookup returns CDR1 MDHEN and CDR2 SYDVKM. CDR3 in amino acids: CASSLLTGLFSYEQYV. CDR3 sequence (DNA): TGTGCCAGCAGTTTGCTCACGGGACTCTTCTCCTACGAGCAGTACGTC.

The V gene is TRBV11-3, the J gene TRBJ2-2; TRBD2 is a possible D gene (6 bases). The CDR3 spans 17 residues. V lost 5 bases, J lost 5 bases, and 21 bases lay in between. CDR1 and CDR2 (germline): SGHNT, YENEEA. The CDR3 reads CASSGPWDLGATGELFF. The CDR3 DNA reads TGTGCCAGCAGCGGACCTTGGGACTTAGGTGCTACCGGGGAGCTGTTTTTT.

The rearrangement uses TRBV10-3 and TRBJ1-2; tentative D call: TRBD1 (5 bases). This CDR3 contains 16 residues. V lost 3 bases to trimming and J lost 0 bases, with 14 bases between them. The germline CDR1 and CDR2 sequences are ENHRY and SYGVKD. The CDR3 region is CAISDRGTEANYGYTF. The DNA for the CDR3 is TGTGCCATCAGTGACCGCGGGACGGAAGCTAACTATGGCTACACCTTC.

V usage is TRBV27 and J usage is TRBJ2-1; D is perhaps TRBD1 (6 bases). V was clipped by 7 bases and J by 4 bases, with 8 bases between them. The CDR3 extends over 12 amino acids. Germline values: CDR1 MNHEY, CDR2 SMNVEV (reference sequence). This chain's CDR3 is CASKTGYNEQFF. The CDR3 nucleotides are TGTGCCAGCAAGACAGGTTACAATGAGCAGTTCTTC.

This sequence joins TRBV19 and TRBJ1-5; D is perhaps TRBD1 (5 bases). CDR1 is LNHDA and CDR2 is SQIVND in the germline V gene (reference sequence). Trimming cost V 2 bases and J 4 bases, with 15 bases left between them. This CDR3 has 16 amino acids. This chain's CDR3 is CASSILGAGGNQPQHF. The CDR3 nucleotides read TGTGCCAGTAGTATACTAGGGGCAGGAGGGAATCAGCCCCAGCATTTT.

This chain joins TRBV7-9 and TRBJ1-1; D remains ambiguous. Germline CDR1 is SEHNR and CDR2 is FQNEAQ (reference sequence). This CDR3 has 14 amino acids. Between the trimmed V and J ends, which lost 5 bases and 0 bases, there was a span of 10 bases. CDR3: CASSPGWVNTEAFF. The DNA of the CDR3 is TGTGCCAGCAGCCCCGGGTGGGTGAACACTGAAGCTTTCTTT.

This chain uses TRBV9 with TRBJ1-3; D is perhaps TRBD1 (5 bases). The CDR3 runs to 15 residues. Germline V gene data show CDR1 as SGDLS and CDR2 as YYNGEE. Between the trimmed V and J ends, which lost 4 bases and 4 bases, there was a span of 15 bases. CDR3 in DNA: TGTGCCAGCAGCTCCTCGGGGCTGGGCGGAAACACCATATATTTT. Amino acids: CASSSSGLGGNTIYF. Based on the CDR3 plus reference TRBV9 and TRBJ1-3, the full variable domain is DSGVTQTPKHLITATGQRVTLRCSPRSGDLSVYWYQQSLDQGLQFLIQYYNGEERAKGNILERFSAQQFPDLHSELNLSSLELGDSALYFCASSSSGLGGNTIYFGEGSWLTVV.

The genes are TRBV4-1 and TRBJ2-5, with D possibly matching TRBD2 (5 bases). Germline values: CDR1 MGHRA, CDR2 YSYEKL. The germline V and J ends were trimmed by 0 bases and 5 bases, with 13 bases remaining between them. The CDR3 contains 15 residues. The CDR3, as DNA: TGCGCCAGCAGCCAAGATACACTAGTTGGTGAGACCCAGTACTTC. As protein: CASSQDTLVGETQYF.

The rearrangement links TRBV29-1 to TRBJ2-2; the D call may be TRBD1 or TRBD2 (5 bases each). In germline, CDR1 is SQVTM, CDR2 ANQGSEA. Trimming shortened V by 4 bases and J by 1 base, and 16 bases separated the two germline ends. CDR3 length equals 16 residues. CDR3 nucleotide sequence: TGCAGCGTTGTCCTCCTGGGGGATAAGAACACCGGGGAGCTGTTTTTT. It translates to CSVVLLGDKNTGELFF.

This chain uses TRBV27 with TRBJ2-5; TRBD2 aligns across 7 bases. CDR1 and CDR2 (germline): MNHEY, SMNVEV (reference sequence). The CDR3 consists of 16 residues. Trimming took 0 bases from V and 0 from J; bases not matched to a gene: 4. This chain's CDR3 is CASSLSKGLNQETQYF. CDR3 sequence (DNA): TGTGCCAGCAGTTTATCGAAGGGACTAAACCAAGAGACCCAGTACTTC.

The rearrangement joins TRBV7-2 to TRBJ1-2, with 8 bases identical to TRBD1. Germline trimming cut 4 bases from V and 6 bases from J; bases unmatched to any gene: 4. This CDR3 contains 13 residues. The germline V gene encodes CDR1 SGHTA and CDR2 FQGNSA. CDR3 DNA: TGTGCCAGCAGCTGGGGACAGGAGGATGGCTACACCTTC. It translates to CASSWGQEDGYTF.

V and J are TRBV6-6 and TRBJ2-1; D is uncertain. V was pared by 4 bases and J by 5 bases, with 6 bases between. The CDR3 has 12 residues. Looked up from germline, CDR1 is MNHNY and CDR2 is SVGAGI (reference sequence). CDR3 bases: TGTGCCAGCAGTTCTTGGAACAATGAGCAGTTCTTC. This encodes CASSSWNNEQFF.

The chain has TRBV13 and TRBJ1-1; D not resolved. The CDR3 loop spans 12 amino acids. CDR1 and CDR2 from the germline V gene are PRHDT and FYEKMQ (reference sequence). Deletions cut 5 bases from V and 1 base from J, with 5 bases between. The CDR3 sequence is CASSTGNTEAFF. The CDR3 nucleotides are TGTGCCAGCAGCACCGGGAACACTGAAGCTTTCTTT.

V and J are TRBV7-6 and TRBJ2-7; the match to TRBD1 covers 7 bases. The length of the CDR3 is 12 residues. Germline-derived CDR1 and CDR2 are SGHVS and FNYEAQ. The trim removed 3 bases at V and 4 bases at J, leaving 0 bases unmatched. The DNA of the CDR3 is TGTGCCAGCAGCTTGGGACAGTACGAGCAGTACTTC. This sequence encodes CASSLGQYEQYF.

The V and J genes are TRBV19 and TRBJ2-1; the D gene could be TRBD1 or TRBD2 (5 bases each). Germline CDR1 LNHDA, CDR2 SQIVND (reference sequence). V was clipped by 6 bases and J by 4 bases, with 13 bases between them. CDR3 length: 14 residues. The chain's CDR3 is CASSPMGDYNEQFF. The CDR3 DNA reads TGTGCCAGTAGCCCCATGGGGGATTACAATGAGCAGTTCTTC.

The rearrangement joins TRBV9 to TRBJ2-1, with a tentative D call TRBD2 (6 bases). V shed 3 bases and J shed 0 bases, with 13 bases lying between them. Germline V gives CDR1 SGDLS, CDR2 YYNGEE. The CDR3 covers 16 residues. CDR3 DNA sequence: TGTGCCAGCAGCGAACTGGAGGGCCGCTCCTACAATGAGCAGTTCTTC. Translating it yields CASSELEGRSYNEQFF.

The chain couples TRBV5-6 to TRBJ1-1, with D possibly being TRBD1 (5 bases). Looked up from germline, CDR1 is SGHDT and CDR2 is YYEEEE. The CDR3 totals 13 residues. The V end lost 4 bases, the J end lost 1 base, and 8 bases lay between the germline ends. The DNA for the CDR3 is TGTGCCAGCAGCACCGGGGCGAACACTGAAGCTTTCTTT. As protein: CASSTGANTEAFF.